These 22 T cell receptor beta chains were all obtained from the same sample, sequenced in a study of cytomegalovirus exposure and HLA in healthy donors. PCR was performed using 60 Vbeta and 13 Jbeta primers. Sequencing was performed with immunoSEQ multiplex PCR; in TCRdb, only in-frame clones are kept and a portion is missing. Among roughly 170,000 clones listed, roughly 79% were seen once. The sample consisted of PBMCs. The receptor source for this set is a man under 40 in good health and CMV-seronegative.

The chain is built from TRBV5-1 and TRBJ1-5, with 7 nucleotides matching TRBD1. The germline V gene has CDR1 SGHRS and CDR2 YFSETQ. Trimming cost V 0 bases and J 7 bases; bases outside gene matches: 4. This CDR3 has 14 residues. As DNA, the CDR3 is TGCGCCAGCAGCTTGGTAGGGGGCGACCAGCCCCAGCATTTT. Translated, it gives CASSLVGGDQPQHF.

With regard to this clone: A junction boundary mismatches the germline segment, possibly from a read error. The genes are TRBV13 and TRBJ2-5; D not certain. From germline, CDR1 is PRHDT and CDR2 FYEKMQ (reference sequence). The CDR3 is 13 residues long. The CDR3 protein is CASSLGLQETQYF. The CDR3 region has the DNA TGTGCCAGCAGCCTAGGCCTTCAAGAGACCCAGTACTTC.

This clone came up once. The chain carries TRBV19 and TRBJ2-7, with TRBD1 identical over 7 bases. The V gene end was trimmed by 6 bases and the J gene end by 2 bases; junction bases not matched to a gene: 4. The CDR3 runs 13 residues. Germline assignment: CDR1 LNHDA and CDR2 SQIVND (reference sequence). Here the CDR3 reads CASRGQGAYEQYF. In nucleotides, the CDR3 is TGTGCCAGTAGAGGGCAGGGGGCCTACGAGCAGTACTTC. The full variable domain, rest sourced from reference TRBV19 and TRBJ2-7, is DGGITQSPKYLFRKEGQNVTLSCEQNLNHDAMYWYRQDPGQGLRLIYYSQIVNDFQKGDIAEGYSVSREKKESFPLTVTSAQKNPTAFYLCASRGQGAYEQYFGPGTRLTVT.

V usage is TRBV12-2 and J usage is TRBJ1-5; the table's D gene call, TRBD1, was not cross checked with the DNA. TRBV12-2 counts as a pseudogene. The CDR3 is 16 residues long. CDR3 bases: TGTGCAAGTCGCTCACCCGACAGCTACTACAATCAGCCCCAGCATTTT. Amino acids: CASRSPDSYYNQPQHF.

The chain couples TRBV28 to TRBJ2-7; D not certain. Trimming took off 4 bases at V and 0 bases at J, with 10 bases between the two ends. Looked up from germline, CDR1 is MDHEN and CDR2 is SYDVKM. CDR3 length: 14 residues. In DNA, the CDR3 is TGTGCCAGCAGTTGGGCATCCAGCTCCTACGAGCAGTACTTC. Translating gives CASSWASSSYEQYF.

The table lists this clone with a few counts. V usage is TRBV5-1 and J usage is TRBJ2-1; TRBD1 is a possible D gene (6 bases). The V end lost 1 base, the J end lost 4 bases, and 12 bases lay between the germline ends. The CDR3 has 15 residues. Germline-derived CDR1 and CDR2 are SGHRS and YFSETQ. The CDR3 nucleotides are TGCGCCAGCAGCTTGCCCAGGGGCTTTTACAATGAGCAGTTCTTC. Translating it yields CASSLPRGFYNEQFF.

The chain's CDR3 is CAWTGGAEQYF. CDR3 coding DNA: TGTGCCTGGACAGGGGGAGCCGAGCAGTACTTC. The J gene is TRBJ2-5, the V gene TRBV30; 7 bases agree with TRBD1. Gene TRBJ2-7 matches the end of the DNA better, so the J call may be wrong. From germline, CDR1 is GTSNPN and CDR2 SVGIG (reference sequence). The CDR3 is made up of 11 amino acids.

The chain employs TRBV5-6 and TRBJ2-2, with 8 bases matching TRBD1. The CDR3 covers 15 residues. Trimming removed 1 base from V and 7 bases from J; junction bases left unmatched: 6. Germline V CDR1 and CDR2: SGHDT, YYEEEE. This CDR3 is CASSLTRGRVGELFF. CDR3 sequence (DNA): TGTGCCAGCAGCTTGACCAGGGGGCGCGTCGGGGAGCTGTTTTTT.

This clone was recorded a few times. This chain links TRBV4-3 with TRBJ2-3; D remains ambiguous. Germline V lookup: CDR1 LGHNA, CDR2 YSLEER. V lost 0 bases and J lost 2, with 6 bases in between. CDR3 size: 14 residues. The CDR3 region has the DNA TGCGCCAGCAGCCAAGAAGCGCTCACAGATACGCAGTATTTT. Its translation: CASSQEALTDTQYF.

The chain joins TRBV30 to TRBJ1-3; D may be TRBD1 (5 bases). The CDR3 covers 13 residues. Germline-derived CDR1 and CDR2 are GTSNPN and SVGIG (reference sequence). CDR3 DNA: TGTGCGAACACTCAGGGTAACGGAAACACCATATATTTT. This codes for CANTQGNGNTIYF.

V and J are TRBV5-4 and TRBJ2-3; no definite D call. Between the trimmed V and J ends, which lost 0 bases and 5 bases, there was a span of 10 bases. CDR1 is SGHNT and CDR2 is YYREEE in the germline V gene (reference sequence). The CDR3 is made up of 14 amino acids. The CDR3 bases are TGTGCCAGCAGCTTGGCGGTGCGAGGAGATACGCAGTATTTT. Amino acid sequence: CASSLAVRGDTQYF.

V usage is TRBV21-1 and J usage is TRBJ1-5; the table's D call, TRBD1, was not checked against the DNA. TRBV21-1 is given as a pseudogene. The CDR3 length is 15 residues. The CDR3 DNA sequence: TGTGCCAGCAGCAAACCCGGACAGTTTGTTCAGCCCCAGCATTTT. It encodes CASSKPGQFVQPQHF.

The rearrangement uses TRBV7-3 and TRBJ2-3; weak D call: TRBD1 (6 bases). The CDR3 is made up of 15 amino acids. Looked up from germline, CDR1 is SGHTA and CDR2 is FQGTGA. The V end lost 2 bases, the J end lost 3 bases, and 12 bases lay between the germline ends. CDR3 loop: CASSLWGQRTDTQYF. CDR3 DNA sequence: TGTGCCAGCAGCTTATGGGGACAAAGAACAGATACGCAGTATTTT.

The chain couples TRBV28 to TRBJ1-1; D is perhaps TRBD1 (6 bases). The CDR3 is 13 residues long. The germline CDR1 and CDR2 sequences are MDHEN and SYDVKM. V was shortened by 7 bases and J by 1 base, with 10 bases between the two germline ends. The CDR3 here is CASNPGQNTEAFF. The DNA for the CDR3 is TGTGCCAGCAATCCGGGACAGAACACTGAAGCTTTCTTT.

J is TRBJ2-7 and V is TRBV6-1, with a weak D call TRBD1 (5 bases). This CDR3 region has 15 residues. The germline V and J ends were trimmed by 0 bases and 5 bases, with 14 bases remaining between them. Germline values: CDR1 MNHNS, CDR2 SASEGT. DNA for the CDR3: TGTGCCAGCAGTGAAGCTGGGCAGGGTTTCAACGAGCAGTACTTC. This sequence encodes CASSEAGQGFNEQYF.

The V gene is TRBV6-5, the J gene TRBJ2-7; D not certain. V was pared by 6 bases and J by 5 bases, with 14 bases between. Germline loops: CDR1 MNHEY, CDR2 SVGAGI. The CDR3 length is 13 residues. CDR3 DNA sequence: TGTGCCAGCAGCTCGACCAGCGATAACGAGCAGTACTTC. This encodes CASSSTSDNEQYF.

To note about this clone: The junction shows a germline mismatch at one end, possibly a read error. V usage is TRBV4-3 and J usage is TRBJ1-6; 8 bases are a match to TRBD1. The CDR3 contains 17 residues. Germline V gene data show CDR1 as LGHNA and CDR2 as YSLEER. This CDR3 is CASNQAPGGTNNSPLHF. The DNA of the CDR3 is TGCGCCAGCAACCAAGCCCCAGGGGGCACAAATAATTCACCCCTCCACTTT.

The chain employs TRBV28 and TRBJ2-5; 9 bases align to TRBD1. Germline V gene lookup returns CDR1 MDHEN and CDR2 SYDVKM. With 8 bases clipped from V and 2 bases from J, the junction kept 18 bases outside the gene matches. The CDR3 runs 18 residues. The CDR3 bases are TGTGCCAGCGGATCGACAGGGGGGTGGGATCGTGGGCAAGAGACCCAGTACTTC. Translation gives CASGSTGGWDRGQETQYF. Variable domain in full (rest from reference TRBV28 and TRBJ2-5): DVKVTQSSRYLVKRTGEKVFLECVQDMDHENMFWYRQDPGLGLRLIYFSYDVKMKEKGDIPEGYSVSREKKERFSLILESASTNQTSMYLCASGSTGGWDRGQETQYFGPGTRLLVL.

This chain connects TRBV13 to TRBJ1-1; 7 nucleotides align to TRBD1. Germline trimming cut 0 bases from V and 1 base from J; bases unmatched to any gene: 5. The CDR3 spans 16 residues. In germline, CDR1 is PRHDT, CDR2 FYEKMQ (reference sequence). CDR3 residues: CASSLGGGTANTEAFF. In nucleotides, the CDR3 is TGTGCCAGCAGCTTAGGCGGAGGGACAGCGAACACTGAAGCTTTCTTT.

The V call is TRBV7-2, the J call TRBJ1-5; TRBD1 is a possible D gene (6 bases). CDR3 length equals 14 residues. V was trimmed by 2 bases and J by 1 base, leaving 6 bases between them. Germline CDR1 is SGHTA and CDR2 is FQGNSA. CDR3 nucleotide sequence: TGTGCCAGCAGCTTAACAGGGAGCAATCAGCCCCAGCATTTT. Translating it yields CASSLTGSNQPQHF. Full variable domain (outside the CDR3, taken from reference TRBV7-2 and TRBJ1-5): GAGVSQSPSNKVTEKGKDVELRCDPISGHTALYWYRQSLGQGLEFLIYFQGNSAPDKSGLPSDRFSAERTGGSVSTLTIQRTQQEDSAVYLCASSLTGSNQPQHFGDGTRLSIL.

The rearrangement links TRBV7-8 to TRBJ2-7, with 7 bases that match TRBD1. Germline CDR1 reads SGHVS; CDR2 reads FQNEAQ. V lost 5 bases and J lost 2; bases outside the gene matches: 3. This CDR3 has 13 amino acids. The CDR3 coding sequence is TGTGCCAGCAGCCGGACAGGCACCTACGAGCAGTACTTC. This gives the protein CASSRTGTYEQYF.

The chain combines TRBV5-4 with TRBJ2-1; 8 nucleotides line up with TRBD2. The J segment lost 10 bases and the V segment lost 3 bases, leaving 9 bases of the junction unmatched. Germline V lookup: CDR1 SGHNT, CDR2 YYREEE (reference sequence). The CDR3 is 14 residues long. As DNA, the CDR3 is TGTGCCAGCAGCTCAGCGGGGGCCAAGGCGGAGCAGTTCTTC. This encodes CASSSAGAKAEQFF.